This TCR beta chain was identified during a study of T cell repertoires in cytomegalovirus infection. For the study at large: From public TCR beta signatures came an indication of both CMV infection and matching HLA type.

Germline loops: CDR1 MNHNY, CDR2 SVGAGI (reference sequence). V was cut by 8 bases and J by 9 bases, with 13 bases left in between. The CDR3 is 11 amino acids. One entry per CDR3 protein results from TCRdb running MiXCR on the reads. The repertoire holds approximately 500,000 distinct CDR3 sequences, 26% seen once, with less than 15% in the top ten. The specimen was PBMCs. The clonotype comes from a human donor in good health (CMV status not recorded). Some clones in this sample may be carry-over from other donors' samples. This sequence joins TRBV6-6 and TRBJ1-1; D is unresolved. Here the CDR3 DNA reads TGTGCCAGCGTTTCGGAACCCCAAGCTTTCTTT. Its translation is CASVSEPQAFF.